The clone carrying this T cell receptor beta chain was seen ten or more times. Sequenced by immunoSEQ multiplex PCR; TCRdb stores in-frame clones only, minus some. The data contain about 130,000 clones, about 91% of them singletons. The record originates from a study of blood T cell repertoires in COVID-19. The specimen sequenced was peripheral blood. This clonotype originated in a man aged 45-65 years with acute or convalescent COVID-19.

The CDR3 nucleotides read TGTGCCAGCAGCCAAGGACAGTATGGCTACACCTTC. It is translated as CASSQGQYGYTF. The chain joins TRBV3-1 (or the pseudogene TRBV3-2) to TRBJ1-2; tentatively, D is TRBD1 (5 bases). Germline V gene sequence: CDR1 LGHDT, CDR2 YNNKEL (reference sequence). The CDR3 sequence is 12 residues long. V was cut by 1 base and J by 5 bases, with 5 bases left in between.